This record concerns one T cell receptor (beta chain) sequence. Sequencing was performed with immunoSEQ multiplex PCR; in TCRdb, only in-frame clones are kept and a portion is missing. The sample yields around 30,000 clones, under 95% seen once. There are 17 residues in the CDR3. CDR1 and CDR2 from the germline V gene are PRHDT and FYEKMQ (reference sequence). Trimming cost V 4 bases and J 12 bases; bases outside gene matches: 16. This sample stems from a study of T cell changes during pregnancy in multiple sclerosis. The material was CD4+ T cells from peripheral blood mononuclear cells, obtained after pregnancy. The chain is built from TRBV13 and TRBJ2-1; 12 bases map to TRBD2. The sequence was obtained from a female donor with multiple sclerosis, enrolled in a pregnancy study. The CDR3 DNA sequence: TGTGCCAGCAGCTCGAACCCGGGACTAGCGGGTGGCGGGGGGCAGTTCTTC. It codes for CASSSNPGLAGGGGQFF.